This T cell receptor (beta chain) was profiled in a study of cytomegalovirus exposure and HLA in healthy donors. Repertoires were generated with immunoSEQ multiplex PCR, while TCRdb's copy carries only in-frame clones and drops some. This table has over 200,000 clones, over 65% appearing once. The CDR3 loop spans 15 amino acids. Between the trimmed V and J ends, which lost 6 bases and 0 bases, there was a span of 13 bases. CDR1 is SGHDT, CDR2 YYEEEE, per germline. The sequencing sample was made of PBMCs. The V and J genes are TRBV5-6 and TRBJ2-1, with TRBD2 as a possible D gene (6 bases). The source of this sequence is a woman between 18 and 29 years old in good health and CMV-seronegative. Here the CDR3 reads CASIMGRLSYNEQFF. DNA for the CDR3: TGTGCCAGCATCATGGGGAGGCTCTCCTACAATGAGCAGTTCTTC.